The 20 T cell receptor beta chains reported below all come from one sample, sequenced in a study of blood T cell repertoires in COVID-19 (dated by TCRdb to about 2020). Library preparation was by the immunoSEQ multiplex PCR assay. Sourced from immuneACCESS, this table was stored by TCRdb with only in-frame sequences that have V and J called. A share of the clones is absent; for the studies checked, an unresolved V gene accounts for under half, and the remainder has no known explanation. For this sample the table gives about 170,000 clones, of which more than 65% were detected only once. Together, the top ten hold roughly 10% of the sample. Source material: peripheral blood. These receptors were taken from a man between 65 and 79 years old with active or convalescent COVID-19.

This clone has just a few counts. Here the CDR3 DNA reads TGTGCCACCAGTGATTTTCTGACAGGCGAGACCCAGTACTTC. Translation: CATSDFLTGETQYF. The J gene is TRBJ2-5, the V gene TRBV24-1; TRBD1 is a possible D gene (6 bases). From germline, CDR1 is KGHDR and CDR2 SFDVKD. CDR3 length: 14 amino acids. V was clipped by 1 base and J by 5 bases, with 10 bases between them.

The chain combines TRBV7-9 with TRBJ1-1; a possible D gene is TRBD1 (5 bases). There are 15 residues in the CDR3. V was trimmed by 1 base and J by 0 bases, leaving 9 bases between them. The germline gives CDR1 SEHNR, CDR2 FQNEAQ (reference sequence). The CDR3 DNA is TGTGCCAGCAGCTTAGGACAGCCACTGAACACTGAAGCTTTCTTT. It yields the protein CASSLGQPLNTEAFF.

The chain is built from TRBV28 and TRBJ1-5; no firm D call. Per germline, CDR1 MDHEN and CDR2 SYDVKM. The ends were cut back, 3 bases at V and 3 bases at J, with 9 bases in the middle. This CDR3 has 14 amino acids. The CDR3 loop reads CASSFGLLNQPQHF. The CDR3 DNA is TGTGCCAGCAGTTTCGGTCTACTCAATCAGCCCCAGCATTTT.

V gene TRBV27 combines with J gene TRBJ1-4; no clear D gene. V lost 6 bases and J 4 bases, leaving 9 bases between the germline ends. There are 13 residues in the CDR3. From germline, CDR1 is MNHEY and CDR2 SMNVEV (reference sequence). The CDR3 DNA follows: TGTGCCAGCAGAGAGGCGGTTAATGAAAAACTGTTTTTT. The encoded protein is CASREAVNEKLFF.

This clone was seen a handful of times. V and J are TRBV10-3 and TRBJ2-1, with D possibly TRBD2 on 7 matching bases. This CDR3 comprises 17 residues. Germline CDR1 and CDR2: ENHRY and SYGVKD. With 0 bases removed from V and 5 bases from J, the gap between germline ends came to 17 bases. CDR3 in amino acids: CAISESGRGARDNEQFF. The CDR3 DNA follows: TGTGCCATCAGTGAGTCGGGACGGGGGGCTAGGGACAATGAGCAGTTCTTC.

This chain connects TRBV15 to TRBJ1-2; 10 positions match TRBD1. The CDR3 runs 14 residues. The germline V gene has CDR1 LNHNV and CDR2 YYDKDF (reference sequence). V lost 7 bases to trimming and J lost 5 bases; unmatched junction nucleotides: 7. The CDR3 loop reads CATNPGQGMYGYTF. Here the CDR3 DNA reads TGTGCCACCAACCCGGGACAGGGGATGTATGGCTACACCTTC. Based on the CDR3 plus reference TRBV15 and TRBJ1-2, the full variable domain is DAMVIQNPRYQVTQFGKPVTLSCSQTLNHNVMYWYQQKSSQAPKLLFHYYDKDFNNEADTPDNFQSRRPNTSFCFLDIRSPGLGDTAMYLCATNPGQGMYGYTFGSGTRLTVV.

The gene calls are TRBV9 and TRBJ1-2, with 7 nucleotides matching TRBD1. Germline V gene data show CDR1 as SGDLS and CDR2 as YYNGEE. This CDR3 region has 14 residues. J lost 4 bases, V lost 0 bases, and 3 bases had no gene match. CDR3: CASSVERGPYGYTF. The DNA of the CDR3 is TGTGCCAGCAGCGTAGAGAGGGGGCCCTATGGCTACACCTTC.

J is TRBJ2-1 and V is TRBV7-2; D not certain. The ends were cut back, 3 bases at V and 3 bases at J, with 6 bases in the middle. CDR1 is SGHTA, CDR2 FQGNSA, per germline. There are 13 residues in the CDR3. The CDR3 loop reads CASSFTSYNEQFF. The CDR3 DNA is TGTGCCAGCAGCTTCACGAGCTACAATGAGCAGTTCTTC.

The chain carries TRBV7-2 and TRBJ1-3; D might be TRBD1 (6 bases). Germline V gene lookup returns CDR1 SGHTA and CDR2 FQGNSA. With 4 bases removed from V and 0 bases from J, the gap between germline ends came to 16 bases. There are 17 residues in the CDR3. The CDR3 DNA is TGTGCCAGCAGCTCCGGGGCAGGGGTCCACTCTGGAAACACCATATATTTT. This sequence encodes CASSSGAGVHSGNTIYF.

The chain couples TRBV3-1 (or the pseudogene TRBV3-2) to TRBJ2-2; TRBD1 is a possible D gene (5 bases). CDR1 is LGHDT, CDR2 YNNKEL, per germline (reference sequence). Trimming removed 1 base at V and 7 bases at J, with 7 bases between. The CDR3 has 13 residues. CDR3 in amino acids: CASSQGTGGELFF. CDR3 bases: TGTGCCAGCAGCCAAGGCACAGGCGGGGAGCTGTTTTTT.

The rearrangement joins TRBV9 to TRBJ2-3; D gene ambiguous. CDR1 is SGDLS and CDR2 is YYNGEE in the germline V gene. The CDR3 is made up of 14 amino acids. V dropped 3 bases and J dropped 2 bases, with 10 bases sitting between them. The CDR3 bases are TGTGCCAGCAGCGAGAGGCCCGCCACAGATACGCAGTATTTT. Protein sequence: CASSERPATDTQYF.

This rearrangement joins TRBV28 to TRBJ1-5; TRBD1 matches at 7 bases. The CDR3 has 15 residues. Germline values: CDR1 MDHEN, CDR2 SYDVKM. V was clipped by 3 bases and J by 5 bases; unmatched bases: 7. CDR3 in DNA: TGTGCCAGCAGTTTGGGCAGGGGGGCTGATCAGCCCCAGCATTTT. It is translated as CASSLGRGADQPQHF. Together with reference TRBV28 and TRBJ1-5, the CDR3 gives the full variable domain: DVKVTQSSRYLVKRTGEKVFLECVQDMDHENMFWYRQDPGLGLRLIYFSYDVKMKEKGDIPEGYSVSREKKERFSLILESASTNQTSMYLCASSLGRGADQPQHFGDGTRLSIL.

V usage is TRBV27 and J usage is TRBJ1-2; 10 bases are shared with TRBD1. The germline V gene has CDR1 MNHEY and CDR2 SMNVEV (reference sequence). This CDR3 has 18 residues. The trim removed 3 bases at V and 0 bases at J, leaving 10 bases unmatched. This CDR3 reads CASSFWGGTGAPNYGYTF. CDR3 nucleotide sequence: TGTGCCAGCAGTTTTTGGGGCGGGACAGGGGCCCCTAACTATGGCTACACCTTC.

V and J are TRBV15 and TRBJ1-5; tentative D call: TRBD1 (6 bases). Germline assignment: CDR1 LNHNV and CDR2 YYDKDF (reference sequence). The CDR3 spans 17 residues. Trimming took off 0 bases at V and 6 bases at J, with 18 bases between the two ends. CDR3 nucleotides: TGTGCCACCAGCAGAGATACGGCGACAGGCCGGCTTCAGCCCCAGCATTTT. Its translation: CATSRDTATGRLQPQHF.

This chain connects TRBV29-1 to TRBJ2-5; 9 bases are shared with TRBD2. The CDR3 length is 14 residues. V lost 3 bases, J lost 5 bases, and 7 bases stayed unmatched. Germline assignment: CDR1 SQVTM and CDR2 ANQGSEA. The CDR3 sequence: CSVEYSGRSETQYF. CDR3 nucleotides: TGCAGCGTTGAGTATAGCGGGAGATCGGAGACCCAGTACTTC. Filled out from reference TRBV29-1 and TRBJ2-5, the complete variable domain reads SAVISQKPSRDICQRGTSLTIQCQVDSQVTMMFWYRQQPGQSLTLIATANQGSEATYESGFVIDKFPISRPNLTFSTLTVSNMSPEDSSIYLCSVEYSGRSETQYFGPGTRLLVL.

This clone was counted only a few times. The genes are TRBV18 and TRBJ1-1, with D perhaps matching TRBD1 (6 bases). Trimming shortened V by 5 bases and J by 0 bases, and 16 bases separated the two germline ends. From germline, CDR1 is KGHSH and CDR2 LQKENI. The CDR3 spans 16 residues. CDR3 region: CASSTRAGVLNTEAFF. In nucleotides, the CDR3 is TGTGCCAGCTCAACGCGGGCAGGGGTCCTGAACACTGAAGCTTTCTTT. The complete variable domain, with remaining parts taken from reference TRBV18 and TRBJ1-1, reads NAGVMQNPRHLVRRRGQEARLRCSPMKGHSHVYWYRQLPEEGLKFMVYLQKENIIDESGMPKERFSAEFPKEGPSILRIQQVVRGDSAAYFCASSTRAGVLNTEAFFGQGTRLTVV.

This chain connects TRBV10-3 to TRBJ2-3, with 10 bases that match TRBD2. From germline, CDR1 is ENHRY and CDR2 SYGVKD. The CDR3 length is 14 residues. V gave up 6 bases and J gave up 0 bases; unmatched junction bases: 0. The CDR3 is CAIRLAGSTDTQYF. CDR3 sequence (DNA): TGTGCCATCAGACTAGCGGGGAGCACAGATACGCAGTATTTT.

J is TRBJ1-5 and V is TRBV27, with 8 positions matching TRBD1. Germline loops: CDR1 MNHEY, CDR2 SMNVEV (reference sequence). The CDR3 consists of 14 residues. V was pared by 3 bases and J by 5 bases, with 3 bases of the junction left unmatched. CDR3 nucleotide sequence: TGTGCCAGCAGTTTGGACAGGGCGGATCAGCCCCAGCATTTT. Protein product: CASSLDRADQPQHF.

J is TRBJ2-7 and V is TRBV7-8; 8 nucleotides match TRBD2. V shed 5 bases, J shed 5 bases, and the junction held 14 bases outside the gene matches. CDR3 length: 16 amino acids. The germline CDR1 and CDR2 sequences are SGHVS and FQNEAQ. CDR3: CASSHRPGLGGDEQYF. CDR3 coding DNA: TGTGCCAGCAGCCACCGACCGGGACTAGGTGGCGACGAGCAGTACTTC.

The genes are TRBV9 and TRBJ2-3, with 11 bases fitting TRBD2. V was pared by 5 bases and J by 4 bases, with 9 bases of the junction left unmatched. The V gene's germline CDR1 is SGDLS and CDR2 YYNGEE. The CDR3 loop spans 16 amino acids. The CDR3 bases are TGTGCCAGCAGTCCCCCGGGACTAGCGGTGTCAGATACGCAGTATTTT. It specifies CASSPPGLAVSDTQYF.